Each of the 10 T cell receptor beta chains below was sequenced from the same sample in a study of T cell repertoires in cytomegalovirus infection. TCRdb analysed the reads with MiXCR anew, one entry per CDR3 protein. The table has around 430,000 distinct CDR3 sequences, under 55% seen once. No antigen has been assigned to these receptors. This sample comprised cultured PBMCs, obtained from culture after CMV antigen stimulation. These TCRs come from a human donor in good health (CMV status not recorded). Some clones in this sample may be carry-over from other donors' samples.

V usage is TRBV7-6 and J usage is TRBJ2-3; D is unclear. The length of the CDR3 is 16 residues. Germline V gives CDR1 SGHVS, CDR2 FNYEAQ. The V gene lost 2 bases and the J gene lost 2 bases, with 14 bases spanning the gap. CDR3 protein: CASSLNSYLLTDTQYF. The CDR3 DNA sequence: TGTGCCAGCAGCTTAAACTCATACCTCCTCACAGATACGCAGTATTTT.

A few counts support this clonotype. The rearrangement joins TRBV12-3 or TRBV12-4 to TRBJ1-6; D is unresolved. The CDR3 runs 17 residues. The germline V and J ends were trimmed by 3 bases and 0 bases, with 12 bases remaining between them. In DNA, the CDR3 is TGTGCCAGCAGTTTTGAGGGTGGGAGCTCCTATAATTCACCCCTCCACTTT. Translating it yields CASSFEGGSSYNSPLHF.

This clonotype was recorded a few times. This chain joins TRBV7-2 and TRBJ2-1, with TRBD2 matching 11 bases. This CDR3 has 14 amino acids. The trim removed 6 bases at V and 7 bases at J, leaving 5 bases unmatched. In germline, CDR1 is SGHTA, CDR2 FQGNSA. CDR3 amino acids: CASRNSGGVNEQFF. The DNA of the CDR3 is TGTGCCAGCAGGAATAGCGGGGGGGTAAATGAGCAGTTCTTC.

The chain employs TRBV7-2 and TRBJ2-1, with D perhaps given as TRBD1 or TRBD2 (5 bases each). Germline lookup yields CDR1 SGHTA and CDR2 FQGNSA. V lost 5 bases and J lost 10, with 24 bases in between. The length of the CDR3 is 16 residues. This CDR3 reads CASSLFALAVGEEQFF. DNA of the CDR3: TGTGCCAGCAGCCTCTTCGCCTTAGCAGTAGGGGAGGAGCAGTTCTTC. Filled out from reference TRBV7-2 and TRBJ2-1, the complete variable domain reads GAGVSQSPSNKVTEKGKDVELRCDPISGHTALYWYRQSLGQGLEFLIYFQGNSAPDKSGLPSDRFSAERTGGSVSTLTIQRTQQEDSAVYLCASSLFALAVGEEQFFGPGTRLTVL.

This chain links TRBV7-4 with TRBJ2-1; D perhaps matches TRBD1 (6 bases). V shed 4 bases and J shed 0 bases, with 19 bases lying between them. Germline-derived CDR1 and CDR2 are SGHVT and SQSDAQ. This CDR3 has 18 amino acids. CDR3 loop: CASSSPSRGSRSYNEQFF. The CDR3 nucleotides read TGTGCCAGCAGCTCTCCTTCCAGGGGATCCCGCTCCTACAATGAGCAGTTCTTC.

In this sample, this clonotype turned up many times. The V gene is TRBV7-8, the J gene TRBJ1-5; the D is unclear. The CDR3 length is 13 residues. Germline assignment: CDR1 SGHVS and CDR2 FQNEAQ. Trimming pared 2 bases from V and 6 bases from J, leaving 8 bases between. This CDR3 reads CASSLHPGQPQHF. The CDR3 region has the DNA TGTGCCAGCAGCTTACATCCGGGTCAGCCCCAGCATTTT.

The genes are TRBV7-2 and TRBJ2-7; tentative D call: TRBD2 (7 bases). The CDR3 has 14 amino acids. V lost 5 bases, J lost 4 bases, and 15 bases lay in between. CDR1 and CDR2 (germline): SGHTA, FQGNSA. The CDR3 nucleotides read TGTGCCAGCAGCCTCATGGGGGGGCCTTACGAGCAGTACTTC. The encoded protein is CASSLMGGPYEQYF.

The V call is TRBV6-1, the J call TRBJ2-3, with D possibly being TRBD1 or TRBD2 (7 bases each). Trimming took 0 bases from V and 4 from J, leaving 14 bases between them. Germline V gene data show CDR1 as MNHNS and CDR2 as SASEGT. The CDR3 has 16 amino acids. Here the CDR3 reads CASSEARAGGADTQYF. DNA of the CDR3: TGTGCCAGCAGTGAAGCGAGGGCAGGGGGGGCAGATACGCAGTATTTT.

The chain has TRBV4-1 and TRBJ1-5; D might be TRBD1 (5 bases). The V gene lost 3 bases and the J gene lost 3 bases, with 12 bases spanning the gap. The CDR3 has 15 residues. Germline-derived CDR1 and CDR2 are MGHRA and YSYEKL. The CDR3 DNA sequence: TGCGCCAGCAGCCACGGCCGGGGCCTCAATCAGCCCCAGCATTTT. Protein sequence: CASSHGRGLNQPQHF.

DNA for the CDR3: TGCGCCAGCAGCCCATCCAGGGGATCCTACGAGCAGTACTTC. As protein: CASSPSRGSYEQYF. The chain is built from TRBV4-1 and TRBJ2-7, with a tentative D call TRBD1 (6 bases). This CDR3 comprises 14 residues. With 4 bases removed from V and 1 base from J, the gap between germline ends came to 11 bases. Germline lookup yields CDR1 MGHRA and CDR2 YSYEKL.